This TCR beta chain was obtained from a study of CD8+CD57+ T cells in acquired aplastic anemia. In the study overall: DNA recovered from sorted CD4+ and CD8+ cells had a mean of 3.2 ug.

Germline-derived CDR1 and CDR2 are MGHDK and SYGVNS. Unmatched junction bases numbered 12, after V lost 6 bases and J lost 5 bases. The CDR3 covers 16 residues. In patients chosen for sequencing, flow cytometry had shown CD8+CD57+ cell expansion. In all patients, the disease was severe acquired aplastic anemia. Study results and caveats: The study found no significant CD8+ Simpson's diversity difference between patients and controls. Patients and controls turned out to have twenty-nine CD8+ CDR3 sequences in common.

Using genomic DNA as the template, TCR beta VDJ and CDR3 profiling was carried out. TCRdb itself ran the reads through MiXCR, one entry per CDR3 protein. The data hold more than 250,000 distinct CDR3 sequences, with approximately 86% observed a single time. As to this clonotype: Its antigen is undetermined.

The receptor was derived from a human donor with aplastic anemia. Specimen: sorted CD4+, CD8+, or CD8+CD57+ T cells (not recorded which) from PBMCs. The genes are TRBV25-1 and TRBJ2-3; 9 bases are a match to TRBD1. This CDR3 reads CASSPRGDRVIDTQYF. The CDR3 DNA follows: TGTGCCAGCAGCCCCCGAGGGGACAGGGTTATAGATACGCAGTATTTT.